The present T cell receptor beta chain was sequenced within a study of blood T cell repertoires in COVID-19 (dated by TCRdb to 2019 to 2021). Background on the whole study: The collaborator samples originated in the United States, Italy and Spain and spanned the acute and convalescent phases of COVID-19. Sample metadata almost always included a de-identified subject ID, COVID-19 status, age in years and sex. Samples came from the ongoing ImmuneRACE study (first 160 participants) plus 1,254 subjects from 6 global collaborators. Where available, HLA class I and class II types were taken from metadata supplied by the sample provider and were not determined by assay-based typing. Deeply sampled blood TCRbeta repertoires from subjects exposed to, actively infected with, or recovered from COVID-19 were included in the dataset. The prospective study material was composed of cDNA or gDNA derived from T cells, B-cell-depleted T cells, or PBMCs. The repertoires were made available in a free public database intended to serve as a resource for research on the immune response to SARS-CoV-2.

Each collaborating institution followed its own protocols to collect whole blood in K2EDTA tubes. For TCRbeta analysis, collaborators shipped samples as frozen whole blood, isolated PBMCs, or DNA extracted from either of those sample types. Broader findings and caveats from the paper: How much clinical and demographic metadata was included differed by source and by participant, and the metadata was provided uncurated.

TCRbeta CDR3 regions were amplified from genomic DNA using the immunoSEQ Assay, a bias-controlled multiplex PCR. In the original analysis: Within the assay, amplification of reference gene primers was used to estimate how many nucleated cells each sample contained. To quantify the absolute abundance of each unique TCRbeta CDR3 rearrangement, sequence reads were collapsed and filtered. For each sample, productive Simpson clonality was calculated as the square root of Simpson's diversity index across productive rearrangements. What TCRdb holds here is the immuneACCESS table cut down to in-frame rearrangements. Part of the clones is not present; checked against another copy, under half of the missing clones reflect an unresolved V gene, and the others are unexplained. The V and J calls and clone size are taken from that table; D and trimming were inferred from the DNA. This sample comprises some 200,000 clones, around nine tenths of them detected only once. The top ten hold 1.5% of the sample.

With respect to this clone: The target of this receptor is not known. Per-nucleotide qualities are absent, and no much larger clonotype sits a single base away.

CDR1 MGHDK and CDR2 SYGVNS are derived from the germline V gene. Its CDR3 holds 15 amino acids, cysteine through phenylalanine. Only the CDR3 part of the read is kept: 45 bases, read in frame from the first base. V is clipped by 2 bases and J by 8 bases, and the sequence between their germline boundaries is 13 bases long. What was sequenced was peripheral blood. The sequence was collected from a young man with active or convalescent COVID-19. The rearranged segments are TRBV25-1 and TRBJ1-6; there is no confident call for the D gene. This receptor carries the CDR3 CASSEKQRTHSPLHF. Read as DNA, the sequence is TGTGCCAGCAGTGAAAAGCAAAGAACCCATTCACCCCTCCACTTT.